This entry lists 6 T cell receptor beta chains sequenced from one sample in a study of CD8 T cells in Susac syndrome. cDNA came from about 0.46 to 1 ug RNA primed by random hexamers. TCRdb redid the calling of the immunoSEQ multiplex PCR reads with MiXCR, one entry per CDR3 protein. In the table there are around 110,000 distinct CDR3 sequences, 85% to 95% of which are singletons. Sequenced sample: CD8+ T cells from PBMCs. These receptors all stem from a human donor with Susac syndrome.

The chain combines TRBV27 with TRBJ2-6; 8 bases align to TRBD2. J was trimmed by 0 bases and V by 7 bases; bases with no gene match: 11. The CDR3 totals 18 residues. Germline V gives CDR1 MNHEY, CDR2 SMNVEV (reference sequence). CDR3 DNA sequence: TGTGCCAGCAAGAATGCGGGGGGCTATAGCTCTGGGGCCAACGTCCTGACTTTC. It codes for CASKNAGGYSSGANVLTF.

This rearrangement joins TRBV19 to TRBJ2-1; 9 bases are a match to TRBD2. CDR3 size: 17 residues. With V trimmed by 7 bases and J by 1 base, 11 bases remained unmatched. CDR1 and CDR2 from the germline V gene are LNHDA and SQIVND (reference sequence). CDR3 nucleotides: TGTGCCAGTACCCAGGGGGATAGCGGGGGTTCCTACAATGAGCAGTTCTTC. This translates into CASTQGDSGGSYNEQFF.

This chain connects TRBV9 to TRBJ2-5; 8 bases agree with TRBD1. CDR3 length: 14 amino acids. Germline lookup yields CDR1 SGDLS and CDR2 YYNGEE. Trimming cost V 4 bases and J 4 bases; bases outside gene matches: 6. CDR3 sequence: CASSPSGTGETQYF. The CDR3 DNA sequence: TGTGCCAGCAGCCCCTCCGGGACAGGAGAGACCCAGTACTTC. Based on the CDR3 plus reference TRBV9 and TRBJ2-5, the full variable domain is DSGVTQTPKHLITATGQRVTLRCSPRSGDLSVYWYQQSLDQGLQFLIQYYNGEERAKGNILERFSAQQFPDLHSELNLSSLELGDSALYFCASSPSGTGETQYFGPGTRLLVL.

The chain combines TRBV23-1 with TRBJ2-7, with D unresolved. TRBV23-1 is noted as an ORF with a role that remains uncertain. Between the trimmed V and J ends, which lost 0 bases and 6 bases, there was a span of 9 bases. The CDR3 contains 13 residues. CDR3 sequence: CASSQSRHREQYF. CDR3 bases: TGCGCCAGCAGTCAATCGAGACATCGCGAGCAGTACTTC.

The CDR3 nucleotides read TGTGCCAGTAGTATCTCGGGCCTCTACAATGAGCAGTTCTTC. It yields the protein CASSISGLYNEQFF. The chain joins TRBV19 to TRBJ2-1; D is uncertain. This CDR3 contains 14 residues. CDR1 is LNHDA and CDR2 is SQIVND in the germline V gene (reference sequence). V was pared by 3 bases and J by 3 bases, with 9 bases between. Using reference TRBV19 and TRBJ2-1 for the parts outside the CDR3, the full variable domain is DGGITQSPKYLFRKEGQNVTLSCEQNLNHDAMYWYRQDPGQGLRLIYYSQIVNDFQKGDIAEGYSVSREKKESFPLTVTSAQKNPTAFYLCASSISGLYNEQFFGPGTRLTVL.

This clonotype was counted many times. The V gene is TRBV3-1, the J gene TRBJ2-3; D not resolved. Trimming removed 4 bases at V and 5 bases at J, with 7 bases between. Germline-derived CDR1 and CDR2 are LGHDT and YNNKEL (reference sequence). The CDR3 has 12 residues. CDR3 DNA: TGTGCCAGCAGCCCGGATGGAGATACGCAGTATTTT. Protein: CASSPDGDTQYF.